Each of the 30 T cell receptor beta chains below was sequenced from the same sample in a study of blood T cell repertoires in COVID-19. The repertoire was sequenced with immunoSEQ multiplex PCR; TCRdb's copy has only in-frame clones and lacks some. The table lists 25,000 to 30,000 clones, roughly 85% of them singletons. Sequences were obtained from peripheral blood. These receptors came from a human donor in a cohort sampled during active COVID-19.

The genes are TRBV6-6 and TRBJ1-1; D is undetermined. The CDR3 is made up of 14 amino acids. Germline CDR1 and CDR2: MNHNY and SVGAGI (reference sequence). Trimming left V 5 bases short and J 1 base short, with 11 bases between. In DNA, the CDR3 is TGTGCCAGCAGTCAGACTTATTCGAACACTGAAGCTTTCTTT. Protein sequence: CASSQTYSNTEAFF.

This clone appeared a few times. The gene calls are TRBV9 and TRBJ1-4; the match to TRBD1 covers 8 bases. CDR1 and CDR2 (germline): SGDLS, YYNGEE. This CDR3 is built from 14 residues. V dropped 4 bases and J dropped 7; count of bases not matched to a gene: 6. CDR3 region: CASSLTGASEKLFF. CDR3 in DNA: TGTGCCAGCAGCCTGACAGGGGCGAGTGAAAAACTGTTTTTT. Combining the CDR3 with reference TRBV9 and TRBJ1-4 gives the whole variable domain DSGVTQTPKHLITATGQRVTLRCSPRSGDLSVYWYQQSLDQGLQFLIQYYNGEERAKGNILERFSAQQFPDLHSELNLSSLELGDSALYFCASSLTGASEKLFFGSGTQLSVL.

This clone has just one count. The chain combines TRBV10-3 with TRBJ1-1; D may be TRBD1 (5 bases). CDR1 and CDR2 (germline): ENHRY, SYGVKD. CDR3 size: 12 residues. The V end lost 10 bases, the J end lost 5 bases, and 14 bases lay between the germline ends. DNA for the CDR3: TGTGCCACAACGGGGGGAGTAACTGAAGCTTTCTTT. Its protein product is CATTGGVTEAFF.

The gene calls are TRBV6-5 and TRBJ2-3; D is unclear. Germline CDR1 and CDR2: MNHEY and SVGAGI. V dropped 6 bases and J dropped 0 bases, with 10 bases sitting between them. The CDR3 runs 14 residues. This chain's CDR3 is CASRSDTSTDTQYF. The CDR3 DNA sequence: TGTGCCAGCAGATCCGACACAAGCACAGATACGCAGTATTTT.

The CDR3 DNA reads TGTGCCAGCAGCTTAAGCCAGGGGGCGTTAGAGACCCAGTACTTC. Translation: CASSLSQGALETQYF. This chain connects TRBV7-9 to TRBJ2-5; 8 nucleotides line up with TRBD1. The junction had 6 bases not matched to a gene; V was cut back by 2 bases and J by 4 bases. CDR1 and CDR2 (germline): SEHNR, FQNEAQ (reference sequence). This CDR3 comprises 15 residues.

The CDR3 nucleotides read TGTGCCAGCAGCCAAATAGGAAATGCCTATAGCGGCTACACCTTC. Translated, it gives CASSQIGNAYSGYTF. This chain uses TRBV7-9 with TRBJ1-2; D gene uncertain. Trimming cost V 5 bases and J 8 bases, with 21 bases left between them. Germline V gives CDR1 SEHNR, CDR2 FQNEAQ (reference sequence). The CDR3 has 15 residues. Full variable domain (missing parts from reference TRBV7-9 and TRBJ1-2): DTGVSQNPRHKITKRGQNVTFRCDPISEHNRLYWYRQTLGQGPEFLTYFQNEAQLEKSRLLSDRFSAERPKGSFSTLEIQRTEQGDSAMYLCASSQIGNAYSGYTFGSGTRLTVV.

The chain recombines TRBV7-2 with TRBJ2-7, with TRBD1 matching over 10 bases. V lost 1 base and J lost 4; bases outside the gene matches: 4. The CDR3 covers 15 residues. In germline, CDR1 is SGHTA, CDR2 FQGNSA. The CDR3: CASSLGQGAFYEQYF. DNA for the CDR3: TGTGCCAGCAGCTTAGGACAGGGGGCCTTTTACGAGCAGTACTTC.

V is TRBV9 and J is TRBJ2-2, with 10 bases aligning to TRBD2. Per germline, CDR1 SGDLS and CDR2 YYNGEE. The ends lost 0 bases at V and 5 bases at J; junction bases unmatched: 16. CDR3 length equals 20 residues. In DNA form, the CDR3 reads TGTGCCAGCAGCGTAGGGATAAGCGGGAGGGCCGGCGGGGGGACCGGGGAGCTGTTTTTT. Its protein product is CASSVGISGRAGGGTGELFF.

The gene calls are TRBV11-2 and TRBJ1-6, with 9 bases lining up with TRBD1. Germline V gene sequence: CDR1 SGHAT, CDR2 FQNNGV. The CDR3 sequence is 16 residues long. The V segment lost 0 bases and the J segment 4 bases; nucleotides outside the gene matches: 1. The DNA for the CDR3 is TGTGCCAGCAGCTTAGAGACAGGGGGATATAATTCACCCCTCCACTTT. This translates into CASSLETGGYNSPLHF.

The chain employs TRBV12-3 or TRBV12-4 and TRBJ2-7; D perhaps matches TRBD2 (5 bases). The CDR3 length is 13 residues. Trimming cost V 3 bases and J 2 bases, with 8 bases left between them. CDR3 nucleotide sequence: TGTGCCAGCAGTTTGTTGGGAGCCTACGAGCAGTACTTC. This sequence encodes CASSLLGAYEQYF.

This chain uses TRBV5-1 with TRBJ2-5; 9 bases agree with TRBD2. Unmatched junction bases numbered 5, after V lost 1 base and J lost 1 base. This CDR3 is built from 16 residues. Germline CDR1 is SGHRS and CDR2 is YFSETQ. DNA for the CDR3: TGCGCCAGCAGCTTGATGAGCGGGGGGCTCCAAGAGACCCAGTACTTC. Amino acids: CASSLMSGGLQETQYF.

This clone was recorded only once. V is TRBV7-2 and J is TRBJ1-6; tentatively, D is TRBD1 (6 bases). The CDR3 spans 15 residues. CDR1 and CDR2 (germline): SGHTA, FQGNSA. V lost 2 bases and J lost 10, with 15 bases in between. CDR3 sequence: CASSLTLQGLSPLHF. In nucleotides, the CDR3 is TGTGCCAGCAGCTTAACGTTACAGGGATTGTCACCCCTCCACTTT.

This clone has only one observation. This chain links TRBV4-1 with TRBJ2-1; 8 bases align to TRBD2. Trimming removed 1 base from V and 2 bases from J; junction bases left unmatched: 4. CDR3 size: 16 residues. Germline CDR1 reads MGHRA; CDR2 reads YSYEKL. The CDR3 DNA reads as TGCGCCAGCAGCCAAGCAGGACTAGCAACCTACAATGAGCAGTTCTTC. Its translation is CASSQAGLATYNEQFF.

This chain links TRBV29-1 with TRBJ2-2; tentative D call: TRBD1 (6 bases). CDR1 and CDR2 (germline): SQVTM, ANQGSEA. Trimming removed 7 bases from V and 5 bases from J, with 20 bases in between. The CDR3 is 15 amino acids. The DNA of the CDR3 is TGCAGCGCCAGAGACAGGCCCCCCGGGACCGGGGAGCTGTTTTTT. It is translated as CSARDRPPGTGELFF.

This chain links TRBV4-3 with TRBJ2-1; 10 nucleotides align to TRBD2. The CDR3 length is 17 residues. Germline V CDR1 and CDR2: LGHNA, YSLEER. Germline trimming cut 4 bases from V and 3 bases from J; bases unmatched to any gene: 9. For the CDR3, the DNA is TGCGCCAGCAGCCGTTCCCTAGCGGGAGTAAACTACAATGAGCAGTTCTTC. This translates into CASSRSLAGVNYNEQFF.

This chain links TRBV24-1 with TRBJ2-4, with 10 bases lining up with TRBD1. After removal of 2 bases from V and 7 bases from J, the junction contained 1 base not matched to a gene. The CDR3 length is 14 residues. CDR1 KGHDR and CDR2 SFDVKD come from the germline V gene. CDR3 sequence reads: CATSDWTGGNIQYF. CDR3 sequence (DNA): TGTGCCACCAGTGATTGGACAGGGGGGAACATTCAGTACTTC.

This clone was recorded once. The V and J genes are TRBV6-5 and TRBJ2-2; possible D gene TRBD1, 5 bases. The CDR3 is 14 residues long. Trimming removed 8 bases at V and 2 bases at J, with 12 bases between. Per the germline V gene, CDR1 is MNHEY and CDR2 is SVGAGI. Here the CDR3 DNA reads TGTGCCAGCGGCTGGACATCCAACACCGGGGAGCTGTTTTTT. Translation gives CASGWTSNTGELFF.

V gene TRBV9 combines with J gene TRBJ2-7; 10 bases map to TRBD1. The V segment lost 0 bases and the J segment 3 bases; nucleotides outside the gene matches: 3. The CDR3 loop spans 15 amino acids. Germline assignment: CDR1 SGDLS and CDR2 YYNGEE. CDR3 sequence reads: CASSVGQGANYEQYF. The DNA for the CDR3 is TGTGCCAGCAGCGTAGGACAGGGGGCGAACTACGAGCAGTACTTC.

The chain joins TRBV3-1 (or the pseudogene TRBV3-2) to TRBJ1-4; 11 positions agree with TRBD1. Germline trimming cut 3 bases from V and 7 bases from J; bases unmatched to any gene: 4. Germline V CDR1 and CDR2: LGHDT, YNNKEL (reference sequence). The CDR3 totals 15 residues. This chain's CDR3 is CASSHTGTGGEKLFF. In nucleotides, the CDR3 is TGTGCCAGCAGCCATACCGGGACAGGGGGTGAAAAACTGTTTTTT.

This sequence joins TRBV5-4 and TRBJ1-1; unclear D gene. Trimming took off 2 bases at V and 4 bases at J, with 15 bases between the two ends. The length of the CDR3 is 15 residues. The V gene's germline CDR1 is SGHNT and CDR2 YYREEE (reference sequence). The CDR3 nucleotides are TGTGCCAGCAGCTTTGCGGGTGCGGGCGGCACTGAAGCTTTCTTT. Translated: CASSFAGAGGTEAFF.

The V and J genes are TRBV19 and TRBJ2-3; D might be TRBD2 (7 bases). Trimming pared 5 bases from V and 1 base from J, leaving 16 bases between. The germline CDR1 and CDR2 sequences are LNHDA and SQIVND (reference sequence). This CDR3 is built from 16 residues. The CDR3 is CASSPTGGSRTDTQYF. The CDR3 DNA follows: TGTGCCAGTAGTCCCACGGGGGGCTCACGCACAGATACGCAGTATTTT.

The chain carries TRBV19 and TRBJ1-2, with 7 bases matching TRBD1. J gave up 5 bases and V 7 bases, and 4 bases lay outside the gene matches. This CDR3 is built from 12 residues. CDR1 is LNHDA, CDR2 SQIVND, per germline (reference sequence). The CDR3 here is CASTTGRYGYTF. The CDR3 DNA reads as TGTGCCAGTACGACAGGGCGGTATGGCTACACCTTC.

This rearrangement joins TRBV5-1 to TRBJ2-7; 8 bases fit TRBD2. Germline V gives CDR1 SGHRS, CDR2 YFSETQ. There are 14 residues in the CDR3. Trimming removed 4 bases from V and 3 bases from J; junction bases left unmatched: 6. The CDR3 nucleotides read TGCGCCAGCAGCCTCCGGACTAGCAGCTACGAGCAGTACTTC. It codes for CASSLRTSSYEQYF.

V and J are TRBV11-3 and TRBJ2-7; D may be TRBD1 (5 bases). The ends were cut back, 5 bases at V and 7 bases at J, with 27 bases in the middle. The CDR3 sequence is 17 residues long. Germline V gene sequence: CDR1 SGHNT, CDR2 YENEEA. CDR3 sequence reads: CASSQGAGGPPLEEQYF. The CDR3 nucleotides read TGTGCCAGCAGCCAGGGCGCCGGCGGTCCCCCACTGGAGGAGCAGTACTTC.

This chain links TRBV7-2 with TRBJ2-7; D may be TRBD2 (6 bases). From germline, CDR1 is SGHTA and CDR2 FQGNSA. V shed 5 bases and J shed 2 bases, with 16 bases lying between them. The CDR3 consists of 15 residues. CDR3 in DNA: TGTGCCAGCAGCACTAATAGCGGAGGGGCCTACGAGCAGTACTTC. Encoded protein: CASSTNSGGAYEQYF.

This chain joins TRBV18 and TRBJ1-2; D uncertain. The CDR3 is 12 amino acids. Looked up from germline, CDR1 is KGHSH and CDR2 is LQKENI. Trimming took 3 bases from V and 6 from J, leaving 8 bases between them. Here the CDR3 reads CASSPNFHGYTF. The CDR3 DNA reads TGTGCCAGCTCACCGAACTTCCATGGCTACACCTTC.

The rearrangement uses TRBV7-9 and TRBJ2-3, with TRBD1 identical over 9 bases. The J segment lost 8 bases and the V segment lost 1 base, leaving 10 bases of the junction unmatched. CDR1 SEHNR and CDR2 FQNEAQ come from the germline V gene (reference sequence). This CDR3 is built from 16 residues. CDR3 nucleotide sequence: TGTGCCAGCAGCTTAGGTCCGAGACAGGGGGTAGCTACGCAGTATTTT. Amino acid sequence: CASSLGPRQGVATQYF.

CDR3 in amino acids: CASSLGQGRPMETQYF. Written as DNA, the CDR3 is TGCGCCAGCAGCTTGGGACAGGGACGGCCCATGGAGACCCAGTACTTC. The rearrangement uses TRBV5-1 and TRBJ2-5; 7 nucleotides match TRBD1. The CDR3 is 16 residues long. CDR1 and CDR2 from the germline V gene are SGHRS and YFSETQ. Trimming took 0 bases from V and 5 from J; bases not matched to a gene: 10. The full variable domain, in which reference TRBV5-1 and TRBJ2-5 provide the parts outside the CDR3, is KAGVTQTPRYLIKTRGQQVTLSCSPISGHRSVSWYQQTPGQGLQFLFEYFSETQRNKGNFPGRFSGRQFSNSRSEMNVSTLELGDSALYLCASSLGQGRPMETQYFGPGTRLLVL.

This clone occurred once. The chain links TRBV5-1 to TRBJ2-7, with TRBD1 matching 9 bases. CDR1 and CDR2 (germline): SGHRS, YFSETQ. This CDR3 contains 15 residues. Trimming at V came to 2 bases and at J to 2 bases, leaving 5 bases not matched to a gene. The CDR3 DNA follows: TGCGCCAGCAGCTTTGGGACAGGGAGCGCCTACGAGCAGTACTTC. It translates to CASSFGTGSAYEQYF.

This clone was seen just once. The CDR3 DNA reads as TGTGCCAGCAGCCAAGAGAGGGCAAATCAGCCCCAGCATTTT. Translating it yields CASSQERANQPQHF. The chain recombines TRBV3-1 (or the pseudogene TRBV3-2) with TRBJ1-5; unclear D gene. The CDR3 spans 14 residues. The V end lost 0 bases, the J end lost 4 bases, and 7 bases lay between the germline ends. Germline CDR1 and CDR2: LGHDT and YNNKEL (reference sequence).